This T cell receptor (beta chain) derives from a study of beta chain features in type 1 diabetes. This clone was recorded a few times. The antigen remains undetermined. Germline CDR1 reads LNHDA; CDR2 reads SQIVND (reference sequence). The CDR3 extends over 14 amino acids. V shed 4 bases and J shed 10 bases, with 20 bases lying between them. TCRB transcripts that were expressed got sequenced, as all of the isolated RNA had been reverse transcribed. Assay used: immunoSEQ multiplex PCR; TCRdb lists only in-frame clones, some missing. The sample includes some 99,000 clones, 40% of them seen just once. Broader study findings: Naive, central memory and Treg TCRB repertoires seemed to resemble each other more closely in patients than they did in healthy donors.

The TCR comes from a woman under 30 in good health. V gene TRBV19 combines with J gene TRBJ2-7; D perhaps matches TRBD2 (5 bases). Sequencing was done on a sample of stem cell memory CD4+ T cells from blood. CDR3 sequence (DNA): TGTGCCAGTAGTACCTCGGGGTTGACCCCCCTACAGTACTTC. Its translation: CASSTSGLTPLQYF.